The TCR beta chain under discussion was sequenced for a study of beta chain features in type 1 diabetes. The wider study: Patient and healthy donor groups were alike in age, gender and cell yields.

This clone was seen at least ten times. Its antigen is still unknown. The study reverse transcribed the entire isolated RNA, so it sequenced expressed TCRB transcripts. The protocol was immunoSEQ multiplex PCR, while the TCRdb copy is restricted to in-frame clones and leaves out a portion. This table has about 320,000 clones, 13% to 15% appearing once. CDR1 is ENHRY and CDR2 is SYGVKD in the germline V gene. The ends lost 0 bases at V and 7 bases at J; junction bases unmatched: 7. The CDR3 is made up of 16 amino acids. General observations from the study: Compared with healthy donors, patients appeared to share more similar naive, central memory and regulatory TCRB repertoires. Any role of HLA type in TCRB rearrangement remained unresolved here. More deletions and fewer insertions at VDJ junctions were seen in type 1 diabetes patients.

This clonotype was sampled from a man aged 25 to 40 in good health. The J gene is TRBJ1-5, the V gene TRBV10-3; 9 bases line up with TRBD1. The sample was central memory CD4+ T cells from blood. The CDR3 protein is CAISESRGQGGQPQHF. As DNA, the CDR3 is TGTGCCATCAGTGAGTCGAGGGGACAGGGAGGGCAGCCCCAGCATTTT.